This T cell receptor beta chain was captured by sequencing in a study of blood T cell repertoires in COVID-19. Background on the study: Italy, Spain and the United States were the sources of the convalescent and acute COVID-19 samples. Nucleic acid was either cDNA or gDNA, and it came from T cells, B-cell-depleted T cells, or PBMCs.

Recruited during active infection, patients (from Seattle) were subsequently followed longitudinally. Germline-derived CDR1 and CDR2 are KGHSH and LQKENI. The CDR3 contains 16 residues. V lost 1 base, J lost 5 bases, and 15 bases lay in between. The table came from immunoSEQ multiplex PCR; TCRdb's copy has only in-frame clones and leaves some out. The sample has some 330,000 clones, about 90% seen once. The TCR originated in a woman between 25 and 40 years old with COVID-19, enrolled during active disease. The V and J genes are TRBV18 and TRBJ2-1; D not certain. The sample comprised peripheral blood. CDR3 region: CASSPRNSYNDNEQFF. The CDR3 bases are TGTGCCAGCTCACCACGTAACAGCTACAACGACAATGAGCAGTTCTTC. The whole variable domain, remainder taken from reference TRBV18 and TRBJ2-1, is NAGVMQNPRHLVRRRGQEARLRCSPMKGHSHVYWYRQLPEEGLKFMVYLQKENIIDESGMPKERFSAEFPKEGPSILRIQQVVRGDSAAYFCASSPRNSYNDNEQFFGPGTRLTVL.